This section outlines one TCR beta chain sequence together with its context. No cognate antigen has been identified for it. No base quality values were provided; no much bigger clone lies one nucleotide off. This sample was included in a study of shared clonotypes between healthy human individuals (TCRdb year 2020). Concerning the study at large: Three men and a couple of women, aged 18 to 49 years, made up the cohort. For each donor, CD4 naive and CD4 memory were each given three plates, CD8 naive was given two plates, and CD8 memory was given one plate. The study deeply sequenced blood TCR repertoires of five healthy adults to estimate repertoire size and the extent of clonotype sharing between individuals. Libraries were prepared and TCR repertoires were sequenced by different laboratories using diverse techniques, in order to increase sequencing depth and limit assay-specific biases. Leukapheresis yielded between about 0.85 and 9.5 billion PBMCs per donor.

Using the deep immunoSEQ assay, TCR CDR3 regions were amplified from genomic DNA by multiplex PCR. For each cell subset, the extracted genomic DNA was distributed evenly across all wells of several immunoSEQ 96-well plates, and each plate served as one replicate. For sorted subsets, roughly 200 ng of genomic DNA, equivalent to 25,000 to 35,000 T cell genomes, went into each replicate PCR. Purified libraries were measured with a Qubit 3.0 fluorometer, size-checked on a Bioanalyzer 2100, and measured again with the KAPA Library Quantification kit. Every immunoSEQ 96-well plate was sequenced on a dedicated single-read 150-cycle Illumina NextSeq 550 flow cell. The paper's processing steps were these. The immunoSEQ output contained only junctional sequences without quality scores, so filtering could not match that applied to full-length reads. Sequences were annotated with PyIR, a Python wrapper for IgBLAST v1.9, and V/J genes and CDR3 were assigned using IMGT germline references. Reads with weak V/J assignments (E-value above 1e-6), missing CDR3, stop codons, out-of-frame junctions, or ambiguous translated residues were removed. V3J clonotypes were defined as sequences sharing the same inferred V gene, J gene, and CDR3 amino acid sequence. Percentage overlap between repertoires was computed as shared unique clonotypes divided by the size of the smaller repertoire. Richness of each repertoire was evaluated using RTK rarefaction, the Chao1 estimator, and Recon v2.1 estimates of unobserved clonotypes. Generation probabilities were computed with OLGA for all TCRbeta clonotypes obtained by the gDNA method from a handful of donors. Held by TCRdb, this immuneACCESS table contains in-frame sequences only and omits some clones. Under half of the omission traces to an unresolved V gene where checked; the cause of the rest is unknown. The V and J calls and clone size are taken from that table; D and trimming were inferred from the DNA. The sample table contains over 750,000 clones; only one count was recorded for just over 95% of them. Of the sample, 0.2% to 0.25% falls within the top ten clones.

The CDR3 runs 15 residues from the cysteine to the phenylalanine. The DNA shown is the 45-base CDR3, in frame from base 1. CDR1 and CDR2 (SGHTA, FQGNSA) derive from the germline V gene. V is reduced by 1 base and J by 1 base, leaving a spacing of 8 bases between them. Broad study findings and their caveats: Sampling was limited to blood, and TCR repertoires in tissue likely differ from TCR repertoires in blood. The small number of donors limited the genetic and exposure-history diversity represented. Based on pairwise subsampling, the degree of clonotype sharing among donors was expected to be affected by sequencing depth. Compared with non-shared clonotypes, the clonotypes found in all four sorted-subset donors had higher generation probabilities. When four donors were compared, the shared fraction of clonotypes was about 5.4% for naive CD4, less than 4% for naive CD8, about 2.4% for memory CD4, and around 0.4% for memory CD8. Naive subsets generally had larger estimated clonotype richness than memory subsets. Incomplete sequencing was indicated by rarefaction of sorted-subset datasets, despite the large sequencing depth.

CD8 naive samples were obtained by positive selection for CCR7 among CD45RO-negative cells, yielding a CD45RA+CCR7+ population from which TemRA cells were excluded. Donors were healthy HIV-negative adults with no recently reported acute infections or vaccinations. Every donor was a Caucasian adult living in Nashville, Tennessee, USA. After blood collection by leukapheresis, PBMCs were isolated using Ficoll-Histopaque density gradient centrifugation and then cryopreserved in the vapor phase of liquid nitrogen. Analytical flow cytometry was used to check the purity and quantity of each magnetically sorted T cell population. Each sorted fraction had its genomic DNA isolated and then quantified by UV absorbance on a Nanodrop 2000c.

The receptor chain draws on TRBV7-2 and TRBJ1-5; a tentative D call is TRBD1 (6 bases match). Material for sequencing was naive CD8+ T cells sorted from blood. This specimen's cell subset or site label, per the study, means: CD45RA+CCR7+. The clonotype was recovered from a man aged 30 to 45 in good health. The CDR3 here reads CASSLGRGSNQPQHF. The DNA sequence is given as TGTGCCAGCAGCTTAGGGAGGGGGAGCAATCAGCCCCAGCATTTT.